This T cell receptor (beta chain) was identified in a study of blood T cell repertoires in COVID-19. This CDR3 region has 15 residues. The germline V gene has CDR1 SEHNR and CDR2 FQNEAQ (reference sequence). Trimming removed 5 bases at V and 6 bases at J, with 19 bases between. As handled by the study authors: Nucleated cell counts were estimated from reference gene primer amplification. Sequencing used immunoSEQ multiplex PCR; TCRdb keeps in-frame clones, though not all of them. The V and J calls and the clone size are those of that table, but D and trimming were determined from the DNA. The sample records 19,000 or so clones, about 88% being singletons.

The receptor was isolated from a man in his forties or fifties with active COVID-19. J is TRBJ1-2 and V is TRBV7-9; D perhaps matches TRBD1 (6 bases). The specimen sequenced was peripheral blood. CDR3 DNA sequence: TGTGCCAGCAGCCCTCTGGGGGCAGGTACTAATGGCTACACCTTC. It is translated as CASSPLGAGTNGYTF.